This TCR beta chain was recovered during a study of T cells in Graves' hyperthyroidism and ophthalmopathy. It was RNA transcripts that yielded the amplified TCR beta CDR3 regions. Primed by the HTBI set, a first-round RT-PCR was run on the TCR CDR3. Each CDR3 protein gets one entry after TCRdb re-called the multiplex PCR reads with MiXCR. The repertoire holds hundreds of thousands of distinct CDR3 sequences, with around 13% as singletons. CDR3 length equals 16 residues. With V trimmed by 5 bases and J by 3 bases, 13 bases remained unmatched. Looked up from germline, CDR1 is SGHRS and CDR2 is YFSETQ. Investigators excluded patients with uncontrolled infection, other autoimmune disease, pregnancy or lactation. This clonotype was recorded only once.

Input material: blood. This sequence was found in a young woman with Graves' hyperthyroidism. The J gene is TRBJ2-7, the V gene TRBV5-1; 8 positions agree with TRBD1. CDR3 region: CASSSSGDRLYYEQYF. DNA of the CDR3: TGCGCCAGCAGTTCCTCTGGGGACAGGTTATACTACGAGCAGTACTTC.